The T cell receptor (beta chain) under discussion was sequenced for a study of Graves' ophthalmopathy and Graves' hyperthyroidism. Looking at the study overall: Peripheral blood was gathered at first diagnosis, ahead of any treatment whatsoever.

The V end was cut by 8 bases, the J end by 3 bases, with 13 bases between. This CDR3 is 14 amino acids long. CDR1 and CDR2 from the germline V gene are MNHEY and SVGAGI. As the template, RNA transcripts were used to amplify TCR beta CDR3 regions. RT-PCR was first run with HTBI primers, then multiplex PCR in a second round. TCRdb re-called the multiplex PCR reads with MiXCR, one entry per CDR3 protein. Among about 370,000 distinct CDR3 sequences listed, 17% were seen once. Ten or more counts support this clonotype. The TCR comes from an adult woman with stable Graves' hyperthyroidism. Material for sequencing was peripheral blood. The V call is TRBV6-5, the J call TRBJ2-2; weak D call: TRBD2 (7 bases). As DNA, the CDR3 is TGTGCCAGCCAAACAGGGAGGGACACCGGGGAGCTGTTTTTT. It encodes CASQTGRDTGELFF.